A selection of T cell receptor beta chains follows, all from one sample in a study of blood T cell repertoires in COVID-19. Sequencing was performed with immunoSEQ multiplex PCR; in TCRdb, only in-frame clones are kept and a portion is missing. The sample contains approximately 170,000 clones, around 81% of which appear only once. The sample was peripheral blood. The receptors derive from a man between 65 and 85 years old who had recovered from COVID-19. Both conserved end residues are part of each CDR3. Each record gives: V gene, clone size, J gene, D gene, CDR3 DNA, CDR3 protein. A D gene is named only where the DNA matches it firmly. Rows may omit the clone size; those that give it use once, few, many or a size class.

TRBV11-3	few	TRBJ1-1	-	TGTGCCAGCAGCGCCTTTACTAACACTGAAGCTTTCTTT	CASSAFTNTEAFF
TRBV3-1/TRBV3-2	-	TRBJ1-6	TRBD1	TGTGCCAGCAGCCGGGGGACAGGGGGGAATTCACCCCTCCACTTT	CASSRGTGGNSPLHF
TRBV2	-	TRBJ1-1	-	TGTGCCAGCAGTGATCTGTGGGGCTCGAACACTGAAGCTTTCTTT	CASSDLWGSNTEAFF
TRBV13	-	TRBJ2-7	TRBD1	TGTGCCAGCAGCATCCGACAGGGGGGTTCCTACGAGCAGTACTTC	CASSIRQGGSYEQYF
TRBV7-2	-	TRBJ2-3	TRBD2	TGTGCCAGCCGGTGGACTAGCGGGGCAGATACGCAGTATTTT	CASRWTSGADTQYF
TRBV18	-	TRBJ2-7	TRBD1	TGTGCCAGCTCACCGAGCACAGGGGGCCACGAGCAGTACTTC	CASSPSTGGHEQYF
TRBV19	-	TRBJ1-1	-	TGTGCCAGTAGTATTTTAACATTGAACACTGAAGCTTTCTTT	CASSILTLNTEAFF
TRBV5-1	-	TRBJ1-1	-	TGCGCCAGCAGCGGCCACATGAACACTGAAGCTTTCTTT	CASSGHMNTEAFF
TRBV6-5	-	TRBJ1-5	-	TGTGCCAGCAGGCTAGGACTGCGCGAGGGGCCCCAGCATTTT	CASRLGLREGPQHF
TRBV18	-	TRBJ2-1	TRBD2	TGTGCCAGCTCAGGACGGGAGGCCTACAATGAGCAGTTCTTC	CASSGREAYNEQFF
TRBV6-5	-	TRBJ2-1	TRBD2	TGTGCCAGCAGCTACCGTCCTAGCGGCGAGCAGTTCTTC	CASSYRPSGEQFF
TRBV19	-	TRBJ2-1	TRBD2	TGTGCCAGTAGCGCCCAGACTAGCGGGAGCGATGAGCAGTTCTTC	CASSAQTSGSDEQFF
TRBV28	-	TRBJ2-1	-	TGTGCCAGCAGTTTAGCGGGGAATCACAATGAGCAGTTCTTC	CASSLAGNHNEQFF
TRBV6-1	-	TRBJ2-5	TRBD2	TGTGCCAGCAGTGAAGCCCGGACTAGCGGGAGGGAGACCCAGTACTTC	CASSEARTSGRETQYF
TRBV7-2	once	TRBJ2-7	-	TGTGCCAGCAGCCCGGACTTACCCTACGAGCAGTACTTC	CASSPDLPYEQYF
TRBV28	-	TRBJ1-1	TRBD1	TGTGCCAGCACTGCCGGGACAGTTCATCTATCAGCTTTCTTT	CASTAGTVHLSAFF
TRBV7-2	-	TRBJ1-3	-	TGTGCCAGCAGCCAACAAAGCTCTGGAAACACCATATATTTT	CASSQQSSGNTIYF
TRBV27	-	TRBJ2-7	TRBD1	TGTGCCAGCAGTCGAGGACAGGGGGCTTCCTACGAGCAGTACTTC	CASSRGQGASYEQYF
TRBV7-9	-	TRBJ2-3	-	TGTGCCAGCCAGCGGCTCACAGATACGCAGTATTTT	CASQRLTDTQYF
TRBV5-1	few	TRBJ2-7	TRBD1	TGCGCCAGCAGCTTCAGGGCACAGGGGGCGAACGAGCAGTACTTC	CASSFRAQGANEQYF